What follows are 9 T cell receptor beta chains derived from one specimen sequenced in a study of cytomegalovirus exposure and HLA in healthy donors. The PCR had 60 Vbeta and 13 Jbeta primers. Libraries were prepared by immunoSEQ multiplex PCR; TCRdb keeps only in-frame clonotypes and omits some of them. The table gives some 120,000 clones; the top ten clones make up 3.6% of it. The specimen was PBMCs. The receptors were gathered from a man younger than 35 in good health and CMV-seronegative.

The rearrangement joins TRBV14 to TRBJ2-7, with 9 bases that match TRBD2. There are 15 residues in the CDR3. Germline assignment: CDR1 SGHDN and CDR2 FVKESK. J was trimmed by 3 bases and V by 4 bases; bases with no gene match: 7. The CDR3 bases are TGTGCCAGCAGCCCCCGGGGTAGCGGGAGCTACGAGCAGTACTTC. Its protein product is CASSPRGSGSYEQYF.

J is TRBJ1-2 and V is TRBV7-8; TRBD1 might be the D (5 bases). The V gene lost 4 bases and the J gene lost 5 bases, with 14 bases spanning the gap. Germline lookup yields CDR1 SGHVS and CDR2 FQNEAQ. The CDR3 length is 14 residues. The CDR3 region is CASSSRGTRYGYTF. CDR3 bases: TGTGCCAGCAGCTCCCGCGGGACGAGGTATGGCTACACCTTC.

This sequence joins TRBV28 and TRBJ2-3; 9 bases are a match to TRBD1. This CDR3 comprises 14 residues. Looked up from germline, CDR1 is MDHEN and CDR2 is SYDVKM. With 7 bases clipped from V and 5 bases from J, the junction kept 7 bases outside the gene matches. CDR3 region: CASMDRGRGDTQYF. For the CDR3, the DNA is TGTGCCAGCATGGACAGGGGTAGGGGAGATACGCAGTATTTT.

This chain joins TRBV2 and TRBJ2-5; maybe TRBD1 (5 bases). The CDR3 runs 17 residues. The V end was cut by 1 base, the J end by 9 bases, with 24 bases between. Looked up from germline, CDR1 is SNHLY and CDR2 is FYNNEI. The CDR3 loop is CASSEERRANHLGAQYF. CDR3 sequence (DNA): TGTGCCAGCAGTGAAGAAAGGAGAGCGAACCACCTAGGGGCCCAGTACTTC.

A word on this clone: Other DNA sequences in the same sample also yield this CDR3. The chain carries TRBV13 and TRBJ2-3; 9 positions agree with TRBD2. V shed 0 bases and J 4 bases; nucleotides not matched to a gene: 2. Germline V CDR1 and CDR2: PRHDT, FYEKMQ (reference sequence). CDR3 length: 15 amino acids. The CDR3 coding sequence is TGTGCCAGCAGCTTAGGACTAGCGGGCCCAGATACGCAGTATTTT. Protein product: CASSLGLAGPDTQYF. Based on the CDR3 plus reference TRBV13 and TRBJ2-3, the full variable domain is AAGVIQSPRHLIKEKRETATLKCYPIPRHDTVYWYQQGPGQDPQFLISFYEKMQSDKGSIPDRFSAQQFSDYHSELNMSSLELGDSALYFCASSLGLAGPDTQYFGPGTRLTVL.

The chain carries TRBV5-1 and TRBJ2-3; D possibly corresponds to TRBD2 (6 bases). CDR3 length: 14 amino acids. Germline CDR1 and CDR2: SGHRS and YFSETQ. V lost 3 bases, J lost 2 bases, and 10 bases lay in between. CDR3 DNA sequence: TGCGCCAGCAGCTCCGGGGGTTACACAGATACGCAGTATTTT. Translation gives CASSSGGYTDTQYF.

The rearrangement joins TRBV6-5 to TRBJ1-2; the D gene is possibly TRBD1 (5 bases). Germline assignment: CDR1 MNHEY and CDR2 SVGAGI. The V end was cut by 8 bases, the J end by 4 bases, with 11 bases between. CDR3 length: 12 residues. The CDR3: CASRRDFYGYTF. The DNA for the CDR3 is TGTGCCAGCCGCCGGGACTTCTATGGCTACACCTTC.

The chain carries TRBV15 and TRBJ2-5, with D possibly being TRBD1 (6 bases). The tail of the sequence fits TRBJ2-7 better, so the J call may be wrong. The CDR3 runs 13 residues. Per the germline V gene, CDR1 is LNHNV and CDR2 is YYDKDF (reference sequence). The CDR3 reads CATSSPGDYEQYF. The CDR3 DNA sequence: TGTGCCACCAGCAGTCCAGGGGACTACGAGCAGTACTTC.

The chain couples TRBV7-6 to TRBJ2-3; D gene unclear. This CDR3 spans 15 amino acids. In germline, CDR1 is SGHVS, CDR2 FNYEAQ. V shed 7 bases and J shed 1 base, with 15 bases lying between them. CDR3 sequence (DNA): TGTGCCAGCACCCCCCTTCTGGAGCGCACAGATACGCAGTATTTT. It codes for CASTPLLERTDTQYF.